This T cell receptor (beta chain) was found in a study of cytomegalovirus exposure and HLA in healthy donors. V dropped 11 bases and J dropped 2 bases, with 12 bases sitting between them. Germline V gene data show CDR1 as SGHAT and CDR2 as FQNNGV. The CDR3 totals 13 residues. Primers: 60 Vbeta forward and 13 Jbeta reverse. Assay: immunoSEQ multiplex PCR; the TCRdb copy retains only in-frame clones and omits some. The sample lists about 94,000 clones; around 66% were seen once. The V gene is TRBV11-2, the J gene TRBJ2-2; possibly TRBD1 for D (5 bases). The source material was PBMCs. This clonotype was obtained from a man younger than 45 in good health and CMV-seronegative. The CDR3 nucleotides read TGTGCCGAGAGCCAGGGAAACACCGGGGAGCTGTTTTTT. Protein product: CAESQGNTGELFF.